These T cell receptor beta chains were read from a single sample in a study of blood T cell repertoires in COVID-19. Here immunoSEQ multiplex PCR was the method, and the copy in TCRdb shows in-frame clones only, minus some. The table shows roughly 230,000 clones, with 90% occurring only once. Sequencing used peripheral blood. These receptor sequences come from a woman in her sixties or seventies with COVID-19, enrolled during active disease. The CDR3 runs from the conserved cysteine through the conserved F or W. A D gene is named only where the DNA matches it firmly. Rows may omit the clone size; those that give it use once, few, many or a size class.

V gene: TRBV9
D gene: -
clone size: -
J gene: TRBJ1-6
CDR3 protein: CASSPGVGVNNSPLHF
CDR3 DNA: TGTGCCAGCAGCCCGGGCGTGGGAGTTAATAATTCACCCCTCCACTTT

V gene: TRBV3-1/TRBV3-2
D gene: -
clone size: once
J gene: TRBJ2-3
CDR3 protein: CASSLLGRADTQYF
CDR3 DNA: TGTGCCAGCAGCCTCTTGGGCAGAGCAGATACGCAGTATTTT

V gene: TRBV14
D gene: TRBD1
clone size: -
J gene: TRBJ1-2
CDR3 protein: CASSLYRGANYGYTF
CDR3 DNA: TGTGCCAGCAGCCTATACAGGGGTGCCAACTATGGCTACACCTTC

V gene: TRBV19
D gene: TRBD1
clone size: -
J gene: TRBJ2-7
CDR3 protein: CASSIRQGSYEQYF
CDR3 DNA: TGTGCCAGTAGTATTAGACAGGGATCCTACGAGCAGTACTTC

V gene: TRBV20-1
D gene: -
clone size: -
J gene: TRBJ2-7
CDR3 protein: CSASARRHYEQYF
CDR3 DNA: TGCAGTGCTAGTGCGAGGAGGCACTACGAGCAGTACTTC

V gene: TRBV5-1
D gene: TRBD1
clone size: -
J gene: TRBJ1-1
CDR3 protein: CASSLEMSGGEAFF
CDR3 DNA: TGCGCCAGCAGCTTGGAAATGTCAGGGGGTGAAGCTTTCTTT

V gene: TRBV18
D gene: TRBD1
clone size: once
J gene: TRBJ1-1
CDR3 protein: CASSPPGQGMNTEAFF
CDR3 DNA: TGTGCCAGCTCACCGCCGGGACAGGGGATGAACACTGAAGCTTTCTTT

V gene: TRBV2
D gene: -
clone size: -
J gene: TRBJ1-5
CDR3 protein: CASSEETGNQPQHF
CDR3 DNA: TGTGCCAGCAGTGAAGAGACGGGAAATCAGCCCCAGCATTTT

V gene: TRBV9
D gene: -
clone size: -
J gene: TRBJ1-6
CDR3 protein: CASSVGGGNNSPLHF
CDR3 DNA: TGTGCCAGCAGCGTAGGGGGAGGGAATAATTCACCCCTCCACTTT

V gene: TRBV7-8
D gene: -
clone size: -
J gene: TRBJ1-1
CDR3 protein: CASSFVELANTEAFF
CDR3 DNA: TGTGCCAGCAGCTTTGTGGAGCTGGCTAACACTGAAGCTTTCTTT

V gene: TRBV3-1/TRBV3-2
D gene: TRBD1
clone size: -
J gene: TRBJ1-6
CDR3 protein: CASSPTGRNSPLHF
CDR3 DNA: TGTGCCAGCAGTCCGACAGGGAGAAATTCACCCCTCCACTTT

V gene: TRBV9
D gene: TRBD2
clone size: -
J gene: TRBJ2-2
CDR3 protein: CASSVGTGGNTGELFF
CDR3 DNA: TGTGCCAGCAGCGTAGGAACGGGGGGAAACACCGGGGAGCTGTTTTTT

V gene: TRBV6-2/TRBV6-3
D gene: -
clone size: -
J gene: TRBJ1-5
CDR3 protein: CASSLLSNQPQHF
CDR3 DNA: TGTGCCAGCAGTTTATTGTCCAATCAGCCCCAGCATTTT

V gene: TRBV19
D gene: TRBD1
clone size: -
J gene: TRBJ2-2
CDR3 protein: CASTLDRGLSGELFF
CDR3 DNA: TGTGCCAGTACCTTGGACAGGGGGCTATCCGGGGAGCTGTTTTTT

V gene: TRBV6-5
D gene: TRBD1
clone size: -
J gene: TRBJ2-2
CDR3 protein: CASSWGQGVPGELFF
CDR3 DNA: TGTGCCAGCAGTTGGGGACAGGGTGTACCCGGGGAGCTGTTTTTT

V gene: TRBV19
D gene: TRBD1
clone size: -
J gene: TRBJ1-5
CDR3 protein: CASRTGGNQPQHF
CDR3 DNA: TGTGCCAGTAGAACAGGGGGGAATCAGCCCCAGCATTTT

V gene: TRBV28
D gene: TRBD1
clone size: -
J gene: TRBJ1-2
CDR3 protein: CASRTGGSGYTF
CDR3 DNA: TGTGCCAGCAGGACAGGGGGCAGCGGCTACACCTTC

V gene: TRBV10-3
D gene: TRBD1
clone size: -
J gene: TRBJ1-1
CDR3 protein: CAISEARGRTEAFF
CDR3 DNA: TGTGCCATCAGTGAGGCCAGGGGGCGAACTGAAGCTTTCTTT

V gene: TRBV5-5
D gene: -
clone size: -
J gene: TRBJ1-1
CDR3 protein: CASSIPGNPEAFF
CDR3 DNA: TGTGCCAGCAGTATACCGGGAAACCCTGAAGCTTTCTTT

V gene: TRBV11-2
D gene: -
clone size: -
J gene: TRBJ1-3
CDR3 protein: CASSFRGGEAGNTIYF
CDR3 DNA: TGTGCCAGCAGCTTCCGGGGGGGTGAGGCTGGAAACACCATATATTTT

V gene: TRBV15
D gene: -
clone size: -
J gene: TRBJ1-2
CDR3 protein: CATSPLVQGVRSYGYTF
CDR3 DNA: TGTGCCACCAGCCCTCTGGTACAGGGAGTCAGGAGCTATGGCTACACCTTC

V gene: TRBV25-1
D gene: TRBD2
clone size: -
J gene: TRBJ2-3
CDR3 protein: CASQTSVTDTQYF
CDR3 DNA: TGTGCCAGTCAGACTAGCGTAACAGATACGCAGTATTTT

V gene: TRBV29-1
D gene: TRBD1
clone size: -
J gene: TRBJ1-2
CDR3 protein: CSAGQGAWGYTF
CDR3 DNA: TGCAGCGCCGGACAGGGGGCTTGGGGCTACACCTTC

V gene: TRBV11-2
D gene: TRBD1
clone size: -
J gene: TRBJ2-5
CDR3 protein: CASSQGGLETQYF
CDR3 DNA: TGTGCCAGCAGCCAAGGGGGCTTGGAGACCCAGTACTTC

V gene: TRBV5-1
D gene: TRBD1
clone size: -
J gene: TRBJ1-4
CDR3 protein: CASSQGQGATNEKLFF
CDR3 DNA: TGCGCCAGCAGCCAGGGACAGGGTGCAACTAATGAAAAACTGTTTTTT

V gene: TRBV4-2
D gene: TRBD1
clone size: -
J gene: TRBJ2-3
CDR3 protein: CASSQEFAGQGRDTQYF
CDR3 DNA: TGTGCCAGCAGCCAAGAGTTCGCAGGACAGGGTAGAGATACGCAGTATTTT

V gene: TRBV11-3
D gene: TRBD2
clone size: once
J gene: TRBJ2-3
CDR3 protein: CASSLNGGSTDTQYF
CDR3 DNA: TGTGCCAGCAGCTTAAACGGGGGGAGCACAGATACGCAGTATTTT

V gene: TRBV7-9
D gene: -
clone size: -
J gene: TRBJ1-4
CDR3 protein: CASSLRGTNEKLFF
CDR3 DNA: TGTGCCAGCAGCTTAAGGGGAACTAATGAAAAACTGTTTTTT

V gene: TRBV20-1
D gene: TRBD2
clone size: -
J gene: TRBJ2-3
CDR3 protein: CSASSSGVPPSTDTQYF
CDR3 DNA: TGCAGTGCTAGTTCTAGCGGGGTCCCTCCTAGCACAGATACGCAGTATTTT

V gene: TRBV6-2/TRBV6-3
D gene: TRBD2
clone size: -
J gene: TRBJ2-3
CDR3 protein: CASSYPTSGGVPDTQYF
CDR3 DNA: TGTGCCAGCAGTTACCCCACTAGCGGGGGGGTTCCAGATACGCAGTATTTT

V gene: TRBV6-6
D gene: -
clone size: -
J gene: TRBJ2-5
CDR3 protein: CASSYLETQYF
CDR3 DNA: TGTGCCAGCAGTTACCTGGAGACCCAGTACTTC

V gene: TRBV4-1
D gene: TRBD1
clone size: -
J gene: TRBJ1-4
CDR3 protein: CASSERTGGVVGEKLFF
CDR3 DNA: TGCGCCAGCAGCGAGAGGACAGGGGGGGTGGTCGGTGAAAAACTGTTTTTT

V gene: TRBV7-9
D gene: -
clone size: -
J gene: TRBJ1-4
CDR3 protein: CASSFSGGNKLFF
CDR3 DNA: TGTGCCAGCAGCTTCTCCGGGGGGAATAAACTGTTTTTT

V gene: TRBV7-9
D gene: TRBD1
clone size: -
J gene: TRBJ1-2
CDR3 protein: CASSPRTGPGYTF
CDR3 DNA: TGTGCCAGCAGCCCGAGGACAGGGCCGGGCTACACCTTC

V gene: TRBV19
D gene: TRBD2
clone size: -
J gene: TRBJ2-6
CDR3 protein: CASSTAGGSGVLTF
CDR3 DNA: TGTGCCAGTAGTACCGCGGGGGGGTCAGGCGTCCTGACTTTC

V gene: TRBV10-3
D gene: -
clone size: -
J gene: TRBJ2-7
CDR3 protein: CAISDKSYEQYF
CDR3 DNA: TGTGCCATCAGTGACAAATCCTACGAGCAGTACTTC

V gene: TRBV7-8
D gene: -
clone size: -
J gene: TRBJ2-7
CDR3 protein: CASSYPGHTLEQYF
CDR3 DNA: TGTGCCAGCAGCTACCCGGGACATACCCTCGAGCAGTACTTC

V gene: TRBV5-1
D gene: -
clone size: -
J gene: TRBJ1-1
CDR3 protein: CASSVSSPAGTEAFF
CDR3 DNA: TGCGCCAGCAGCGTTTCCAGTCCCGCTGGCACTGAAGCTTTCTTT

V gene: TRBV9
D gene: -
clone size: -
J gene: TRBJ2-1
CDR3 protein: CASSVTITSSYNEQFF
CDR3 DNA: TGTGCCAGCAGCGTAACGATAACGAGCTCCTACAATGAGCAGTTCTTC

V gene: TRBV18
D gene: -
clone size: -
J gene: TRBJ2-1
CDR3 protein: CASSTPAGVSYNEQFF
CDR3 DNA: TGTGCCAGCTCAACACCGGCAGGGGTTTCCTACAATGAGCAGTTCTTC

V gene: TRBV6-2/TRBV6-3
D gene: TRBD1
clone size: once
J gene: TRBJ2-2
CDR3 protein: CASSLQGAGNTGELFF
CDR3 DNA: TGTGCCAGCAGTTTGCAGGGGGCAGGGAACACCGGGGAGCTGTTTTTT

V gene: TRBV19
D gene: -
clone size: -
J gene: TRBJ1-2
CDR3 protein: CASSEGLGGYTF
CDR3 DNA: TGTGCCAGTAGCGAGGGTCTGGGAGGCTACACCTTC

V gene: TRBV4-1
D gene: -
clone size: -
J gene: TRBJ1-5
CDR3 protein: CASSQDLLFFRNQPQHF
CDR3 DNA: TGCGCCAGCAGCCAAGACCTCCTTTTTTTCAGGAATCAGCCCCAGCATTTT

V gene: TRBV19
D gene: -
clone size: -
J gene: TRBJ1-2
CDR3 protein: CASSPGSGKSYGYTF
CDR3 DNA: TGTGCCAGTAGTCCCGGGTCGGGAAAAAGCTATGGCTACACCTTC

V gene: TRBV7-2
D gene: -
clone size: -
J gene: TRBJ2-3
CDR3 protein: CASSLLGSGSDTQYF
CDR3 DNA: TGTGCCAGCAGCTTGCTAGGGAGTGGTTCAGATACGCAGTATTTT

V gene: TRBV7-8
D gene: TRBD1
clone size: -
J gene: TRBJ1-2
CDR3 protein: CASTLSATGERYGYTF
CDR3 DNA: TGTGCCAGCACCCTTAGCGCGACAGGGGAGAGGTATGGCTACACCTTC

V gene: TRBV5-1
D gene: TRBD1
clone size: -
J gene: TRBJ1-5
CDR3 protein: CASSFSTGANQPQHF
CDR3 DNA: TGCGCCAGCAGCTTCTCGACAGGGGCGAATCAGCCCCAGCATTTT